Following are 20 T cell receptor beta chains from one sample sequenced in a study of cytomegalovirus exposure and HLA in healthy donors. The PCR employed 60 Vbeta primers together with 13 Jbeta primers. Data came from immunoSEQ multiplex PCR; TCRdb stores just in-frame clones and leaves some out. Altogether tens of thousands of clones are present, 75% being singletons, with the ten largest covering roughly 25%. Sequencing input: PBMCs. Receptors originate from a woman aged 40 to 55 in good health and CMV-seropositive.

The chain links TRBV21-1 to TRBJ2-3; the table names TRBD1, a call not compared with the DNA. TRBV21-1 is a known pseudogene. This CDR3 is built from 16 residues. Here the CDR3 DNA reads TGTGCCAGCAGCAAAGGGCAAGGACAGGGAGGGGATACGCAGTATTTT. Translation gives CASSKGQGQGGDTQYF.

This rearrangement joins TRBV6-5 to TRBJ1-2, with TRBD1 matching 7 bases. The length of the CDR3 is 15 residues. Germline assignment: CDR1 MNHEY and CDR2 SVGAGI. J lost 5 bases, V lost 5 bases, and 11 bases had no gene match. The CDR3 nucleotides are TGTGCCAGCAGTCGGACGAAGACAGGGAGATATGGCTACACCTTC. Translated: CASSRTKTGRYGYTF.

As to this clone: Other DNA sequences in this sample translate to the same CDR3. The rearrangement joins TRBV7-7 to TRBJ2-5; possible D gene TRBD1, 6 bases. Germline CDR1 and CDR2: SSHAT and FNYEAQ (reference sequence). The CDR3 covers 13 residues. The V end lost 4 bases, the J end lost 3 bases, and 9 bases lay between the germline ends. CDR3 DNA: TGTGCCAGCAGCTCCGGACAGAAAGAGACCCAGTACTTC. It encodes CASSSGQKETQYF.

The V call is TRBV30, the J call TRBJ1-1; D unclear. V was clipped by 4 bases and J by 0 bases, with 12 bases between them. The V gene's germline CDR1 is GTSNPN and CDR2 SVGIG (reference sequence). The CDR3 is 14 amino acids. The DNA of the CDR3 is TGTGCCTGGACCTCAAGCCCCGTGAACACTGAAGCTTTCTTT. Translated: CAWTSSPVNTEAFF.

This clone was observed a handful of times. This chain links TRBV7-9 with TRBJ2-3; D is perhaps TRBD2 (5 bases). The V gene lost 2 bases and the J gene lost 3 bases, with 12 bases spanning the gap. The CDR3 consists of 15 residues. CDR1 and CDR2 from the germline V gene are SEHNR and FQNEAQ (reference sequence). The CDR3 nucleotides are TGTGCCAGCAGCTTAAGAAGTGAGGGTACAGATACGCAGTATTTT. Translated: CASSLRSEGTDTQYF. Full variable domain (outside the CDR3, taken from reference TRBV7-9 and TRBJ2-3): DTGVSQNPRHKITKRGQNVTFRCDPISEHNRLYWYRQTLGQGPEFLTYFQNEAQLEKSRLLSDRFSAERPKGSFSTLEIQRTEQGDSAMYLCASSLRSEGTDTQYFGPGTRLTVL.

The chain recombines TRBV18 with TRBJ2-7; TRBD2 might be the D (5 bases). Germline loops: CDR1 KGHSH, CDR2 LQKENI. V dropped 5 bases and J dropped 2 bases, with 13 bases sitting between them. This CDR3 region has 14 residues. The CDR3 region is CASSEGQTTYEQYF. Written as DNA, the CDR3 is TGTGCCAGCTCAGAGGGCCAAACTACCTACGAGCAGTACTTC.

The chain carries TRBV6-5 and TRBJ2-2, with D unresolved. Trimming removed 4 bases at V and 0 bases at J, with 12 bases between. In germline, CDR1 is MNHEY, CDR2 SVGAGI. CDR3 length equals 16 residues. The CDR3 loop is CASSLIHNTNTGELFF. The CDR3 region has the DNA TGTGCCAGCAGTTTAATACACAATACGAACACCGGGGAGCTGTTTTTT.

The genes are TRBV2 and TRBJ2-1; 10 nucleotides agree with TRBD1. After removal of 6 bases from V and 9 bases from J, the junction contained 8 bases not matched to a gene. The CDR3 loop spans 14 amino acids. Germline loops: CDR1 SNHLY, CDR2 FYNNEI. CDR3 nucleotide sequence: TGTGCCAGCAGGGCCGGGACAGGGGTGGGTGAGCAGTTCTTC. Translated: CASRAGTGVGEQFF.

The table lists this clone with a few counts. CDR3 in amino acids: CASSIVGSTEAFF. For the CDR3, the DNA is TGTGCCAGTAGTATAGTGGGGAGCACTGAAGCTTTCTTT. V gene TRBV19 combines with J gene TRBJ1-1; D remains unclear. Germline CDR1 and CDR2: LNHDA and SQIVND (reference sequence). V lost 1 base and J lost 4, with 7 bases in between. This CDR3 is built from 13 residues.

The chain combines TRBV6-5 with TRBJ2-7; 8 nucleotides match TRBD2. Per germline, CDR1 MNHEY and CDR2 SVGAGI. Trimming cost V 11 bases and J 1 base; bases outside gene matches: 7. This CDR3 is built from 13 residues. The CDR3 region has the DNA TGTGCCTCCGGACTAGCCCCATCCTACGAGCAGTACTTC. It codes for CASGLAPSYEQYF.

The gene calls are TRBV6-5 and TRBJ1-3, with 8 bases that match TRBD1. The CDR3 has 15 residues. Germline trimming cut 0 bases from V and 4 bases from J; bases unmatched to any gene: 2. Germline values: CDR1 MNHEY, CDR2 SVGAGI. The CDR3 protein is CASSYSPGGGNTIYF. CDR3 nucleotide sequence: TGTGCCAGCAGTTACTCCCCAGGGGGCGGAAACACCATATATTTT.

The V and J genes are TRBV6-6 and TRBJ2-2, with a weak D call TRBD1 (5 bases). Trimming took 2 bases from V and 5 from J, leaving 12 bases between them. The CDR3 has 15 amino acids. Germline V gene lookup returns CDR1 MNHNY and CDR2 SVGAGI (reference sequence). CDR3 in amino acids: CASSYGEGVTGELFF. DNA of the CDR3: TGTGCCAGCAGTTACGGGGAAGGGGTAACCGGGGAGCTGTTTTTT.

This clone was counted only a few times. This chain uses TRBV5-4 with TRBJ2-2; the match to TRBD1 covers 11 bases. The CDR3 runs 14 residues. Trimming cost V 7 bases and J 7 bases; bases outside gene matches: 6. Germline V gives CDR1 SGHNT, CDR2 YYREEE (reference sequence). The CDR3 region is CASRRTGGIGELFF. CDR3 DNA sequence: TGTGCCAGCCGACGGACAGGGGGCATCGGGGAGCTGTTTTTT.

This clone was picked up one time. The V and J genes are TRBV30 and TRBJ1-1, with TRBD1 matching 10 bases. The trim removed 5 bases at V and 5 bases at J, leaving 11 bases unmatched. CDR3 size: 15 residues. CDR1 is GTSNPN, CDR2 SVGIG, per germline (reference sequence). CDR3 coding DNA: TGTGCCTGGTCCCTGCGGACAGGGGGAAATACTGAAGCTTTCTTT. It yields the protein CAWSLRTGGNTEAFF.

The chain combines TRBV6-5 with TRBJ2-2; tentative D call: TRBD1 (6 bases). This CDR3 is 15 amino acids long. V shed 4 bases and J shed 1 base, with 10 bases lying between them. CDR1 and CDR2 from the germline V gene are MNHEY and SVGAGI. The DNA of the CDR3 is TGTGCCAGCAGTTCGGGACACGGGAACACCGGGGAGCTGTTTTTT. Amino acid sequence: CASSSGHGNTGELFF.

CDR3 in amino acids: CASSLGVGFGKSSYEQYF. The CDR3 region has the DNA TGCGCCAGCAGCTTGGGGGTGGGCTTCGGCAAGAGCTCCTACGAGCAGTACTTC. This chain joins TRBV5-1 and TRBJ2-7, with D uncertain. The germline V gene has CDR1 SGHRS and CDR2 YFSETQ. V was clipped by 0 bases and J by 0 bases, with 19 bases between them. This CDR3 contains 18 residues.

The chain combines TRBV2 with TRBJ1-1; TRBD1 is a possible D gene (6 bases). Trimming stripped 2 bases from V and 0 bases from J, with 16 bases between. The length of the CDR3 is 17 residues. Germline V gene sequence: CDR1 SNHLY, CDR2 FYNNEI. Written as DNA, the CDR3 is TGTGCCAGCAGTGAAAGGGGGATAAGTAACATGAACACTGAAGCTTTCTTT. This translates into CASSERGISNMNTEAFF. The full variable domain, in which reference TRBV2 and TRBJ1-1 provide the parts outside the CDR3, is EPEVTQTPSHQVTQMGQEVILRCVPISNHLYFYWYRQILGQKVEFLVSFYNNEISEKSEIFDDQFSVERPDGSNFTLKIRSTKLEDSAMYFCASSERGISNMNTEAFFGQGTRLTVV.

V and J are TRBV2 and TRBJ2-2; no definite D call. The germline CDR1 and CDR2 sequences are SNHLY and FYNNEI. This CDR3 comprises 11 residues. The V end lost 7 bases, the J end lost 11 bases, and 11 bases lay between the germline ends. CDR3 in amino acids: CASKLGLELFF. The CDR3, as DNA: TGTGCCAGCAAACTGGGCCTCGAGCTGTTTTTT.

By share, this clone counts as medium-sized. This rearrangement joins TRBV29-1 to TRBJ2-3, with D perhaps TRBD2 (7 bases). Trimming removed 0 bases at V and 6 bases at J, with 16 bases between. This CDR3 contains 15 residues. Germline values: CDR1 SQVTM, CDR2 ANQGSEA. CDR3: CSVEEGGGPRDTQYF. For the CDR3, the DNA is TGCAGCGTTGAAGAAGGGGGGGGGCCCAGGGATACGCAGTATTTT.

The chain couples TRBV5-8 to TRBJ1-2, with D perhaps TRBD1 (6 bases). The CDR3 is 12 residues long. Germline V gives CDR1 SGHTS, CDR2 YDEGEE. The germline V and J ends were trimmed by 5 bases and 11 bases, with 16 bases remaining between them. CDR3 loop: CASSTTGSFYTF. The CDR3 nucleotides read TGTGCCAGCAGTACCACAGGGTCTTTTTACACCTTC.